A single sample gave rise to the 27 T cell receptor beta chains below, sequenced in a study of cytomegalovirus exposure and HLA in healthy donors. The PCR used 60 Vbeta and 13 Jbeta primers. Libraries were prepared by immunoSEQ multiplex PCR; TCRdb keeps only in-frame clonotypes and omits some of them. This sample's clone table lists 55,000 to 70,000 clones. The specimen sequenced was PBMCs. Source of these receptors: a female donor in good health and CMV-seropositive.

This sequence joins TRBV9 and TRBJ2-5; possibly TRBD2 for D (5 bases). The CDR3 has 11 amino acids. CDR1 and CDR2 from the germline V gene are SGDLS and YYNGEE. V lost 4 bases and J 5 bases, leaving 6 bases between the germline ends. CDR3: CASSSGETQYF. As DNA, the CDR3 is TGTGCCAGCAGCTCGGGGGAGACCCAGTACTTC.

The chain joins TRBV30 to TRBJ2-7; D is undetermined. The germline CDR1 and CDR2 sequences are GTSNPN and SVGIG (reference sequence). The CDR3 is 14 residues long. Trimming pared 2 bases from V and 2 bases from J, leaving 13 bases between. CDR3 in DNA: TGTGCCTGGAGTCCCCGACAAATCGCCTACGAGCAGTACTTC. It codes for CAWSPRQIAYEQYF.

Turning to this clone: Its ends do not fully match the called genes, so a read error is possible. CDR3 in DNA: TGCAGCGTTACTGGGCGACAGGCGAACACTGAAGATTTCTTT. It specifies CSVTGRQANTEDFF. This chain connects TRBV29-1 to TRBJ1-1; TRBD1 might be the D (6 bases). CDR3 length: 14 amino acids. Germline CDR1 and CDR2: SQVTM and ANQGSEA.

CDR3 nucleotides: TGTGCCAGCTCGTCGGGACTAGCGGTTTACAATGAGCAGTTCTTC. This sequence encodes CASSSGLAVYNEQFF. The chain carries TRBV18 and TRBJ2-1, with 11 bases that match TRBD2. The CDR3 sequence is 15 residues long. V shed 6 bases, J shed 4 bases, and the junction held 5 bases outside the gene matches. In germline, CDR1 is KGHSH, CDR2 LQKENI.

This chain links TRBV19 with TRBJ2-3; TRBD2 might be the D (7 bases). V shed 7 bases and J shed 0 bases, with 17 bases lying between them. This CDR3 contains 16 residues. From germline, CDR1 is LNHDA and CDR2 SQIVND (reference sequence). CDR3 DNA sequence: TGTGCCAGTACCAATATAGGGGGGGGGAGCACAGATACGCAGTATTTT. This gives the protein CASTNIGGGSTDTQYF.

The chain joins TRBV10-3 to TRBJ2-7; 10 bases line up with TRBD2. The CDR3 is made up of 15 amino acids. V shed 6 bases and J 5 bases; nucleotides not matched to a gene: 10. The germline gives CDR1 ENHRY, CDR2 SYGVKD. In DNA, the CDR3 is TGTGCCATCAGCTCCGTAGATCTAGCGGGAGACGAGCAGTACTTC. It specifies CAISSVDLAGDEQYF.

The J gene is TRBJ1-2, the V gene TRBV11-2, with D perhaps matching TRBD1 (5 bases). Trimming removed 5 bases from V and 1 base from J, with 14 bases in between. The CDR3 runs 15 residues. Germline-derived CDR1 and CDR2 are SGHAT and FQNNGV. The chain's CDR3 is CASSRSLGGNYGYTF. The CDR3 region has the DNA TGTGCCAGCAGCCGATCCTTGGGGGGTAACTATGGCTACACCTTC.

V is TRBV7-2 and J is TRBJ2-7; TRBD2 aligns across 7 bases. CDR1 SGHTA and CDR2 FQGNSA come from the germline V gene. Trimming at V came to 8 bases and at J to 1 base, leaving 8 bases not matched to a gene. The CDR3 has 14 amino acids. The CDR3 DNA is TGTGCCAGCGCGGGTCTAGCGGCTTCCTACGAGCAGTACTTC. Translation gives CASAGLAASYEQYF. The full variable domain, rest sourced from reference TRBV7-2 and TRBJ2-7, is GAGVSQSPSNKVTEKGKDVELRCDPISGHTALYWYRQSLGQGLEFLIYFQGNSAPDKSGLPSDRFSAERTGGSVSTLTIQRTQQEDSAVYLCASAGLAASYEQYFGPGTRLTVT.

The chain joins TRBV5-6 to TRBJ1-2; no definite D call. The CDR3 runs to 15 residues. Germline-derived CDR1 and CDR2 are SGHDT and YYEEEE. Trimming shortened V by 1 base and J by 4 bases, and 14 bases separated the two germline ends. Here the CDR3 DNA reads TGTGCCAGCAGCTTGCTGGCAGCTACGGGCTATGGCTACACCTTC. Protein sequence: CASSLLAATGYGYTF.

The chain combines TRBV6-5 with TRBJ1-4, with 7 positions matching TRBD1. CDR1 MNHEY and CDR2 SVGAGI come from the germline V gene. Losses at the gene ends were 2 bases for V and 4 bases for J; bases not matched to a gene: 4. CDR3 size: 15 residues. Here the CDR3 DNA reads TGTGCCAGCAGTTACACCACAGGGGTTAATGAAAAACTGTTTTTT. Translated: CASSYTTGVNEKLFF.

The rearrangement uses TRBV5-1 and TRBJ1-2; perhaps TRBD1 as D (6 bases). V was shortened by 1 base and J by 1 base, with 20 bases between the two germline ends. The length of the CDR3 is 18 residues. Germline CDR1 is SGHRS and CDR2 is YFSETQ. CDR3 amino acids: CASSLTVGIGGLNYGYTF. The CDR3 region has the DNA TGCGCCAGCAGCTTGACCGTAGGTATTGGGGGCCTTAACTATGGCTACACCTTC.

The genes are TRBV6-1 and TRBJ1-5; D gene uncertain. The CDR3 covers 15 residues. From germline, CDR1 is MNHNS and CDR2 SASEGT. V was pared by 1 base and J by 4 bases, with 11 bases between. The chain's CDR3 is CASSEVLRANQPQHF. The CDR3 DNA sequence: TGTGCCAGCAGTGAAGTGCTGAGGGCTAATCAGCCCCAGCATTTT.

The genes are TRBV29-1 and TRBJ2-5; 9 positions agree with TRBD2. V lost 4 bases and J lost 2; bases outside the gene matches: 2. The CDR3 extends over 13 amino acids. Germline V CDR1 and CDR2: SQVTM, ANQGSEA. The CDR3 coding sequence is TGCAGCGTTGTTGCGGGAGGGCAAGAGACCCAGTACTTC. Translating gives CSVVAGGQETQYF.

V gene TRBV9 combines with J gene TRBJ1-2, with 7 bases fitting TRBD1. Germline assignment: CDR1 SGDLS and CDR2 YYNGEE. The length of the CDR3 is 17 residues. With 3 bases clipped from V and 4 bases from J, the junction kept 15 bases outside the gene matches. The CDR3 spells CASSATPGGGDAYGYTF. DNA of the CDR3: TGTGCCAGCAGCGCAACCCCCGGAGGGGGCGACGCCTATGGCTACACCTTC.

V usage is TRBV5-1 and J usage is TRBJ1-6; possible D gene TRBD1, 6 bases. V dropped 0 bases and J dropped 8 bases, with 9 bases sitting between them. Looked up from germline, CDR1 is SGHRS and CDR2 is YFSETQ. The CDR3 totals 14 residues. The CDR3 DNA reads TGCGCCAGCAGCTTGGCCCAGGGGCATTCACCCCTCCACTTT. It yields the protein CASSLAQGHSPLHF.

The chain has TRBV9 and TRBJ1-3; 7 nucleotides agree with TRBD1. CDR1 and CDR2 (germline): SGDLS, YYNGEE. The CDR3 has 16 amino acids. V was clipped by 3 bases and J by 4 bases; unmatched bases: 10. Here the CDR3 DNA reads TGTGCCAGCAGCGAGGGCAGGGGGGCTCGAGGAAACACCATATATTTT. Its translation is CASSEGRGARGNTIYF.

This chain uses TRBV9 with TRBJ2-7; 7 positions agree with TRBD2. This CDR3 is 14 amino acids long. V shed 2 bases, J shed 3 bases, and the junction held 5 bases outside the gene matches. Looked up from germline, CDR1 is SGDLS and CDR2 is YYNGEE. CDR3 sequence (DNA): TGTGCCAGCAGCGTTGGGGGGGGGTTCTACGAGCAGTACTTC. Protein product: CASSVGGGFYEQYF.

The chain recombines TRBV5-4 with TRBJ1-3, with D tentatively TRBD1 (6 bases). Germline CDR1 is SGHNT and CDR2 is YYREEE (reference sequence). V lost 4 bases and J lost 1, with 12 bases in between. This CDR3 comprises 15 residues. The CDR3 sequence: CASSTLTGSGNTIYF. The CDR3 region has the DNA TGTGCCAGCAGCACTCTTACAGGGTCTGGAAACACCATATATTTT. The full variable domain, rest sourced from reference TRBV5-4 and TRBJ1-3, is ETGVTQSPTHLIKTRGQQVTLRCSSQSGHNTVSWYQQALGQGPQFIFQYYREEENGRGNFPPRFSGLQFPNYSSELNVNALELDDSALYLCASSTLTGSGNTIYFGEGSWLTVV.

This chain links TRBV6-6 with TRBJ1-5; 8 bases are shared with TRBD1. With V trimmed by 2 bases and J by 4 bases, 7 bases remained unmatched. Germline V gene data show CDR1 as MNHNY and CDR2 as SVGAGI (reference sequence). This CDR3 has 16 amino acids. Here the CDR3 DNA reads TGTGCCAGCAGTTACACGACAGGGGTGGGTAATCAGCCCCAGCATTTT. It yields the protein CASSYTTGVGNQPQHF.

The chain is built from TRBV5-1 and TRBJ2-1; 9 bases fit TRBD2. This CDR3 region has 16 residues. Germline V gene sequence: CDR1 SGHRS, CDR2 YFSETQ. Germline trimming cut 0 bases from V and 5 bases from J; bases unmatched to any gene: 6. In DNA form, the CDR3 reads TGCGCCAGCAGCTTGGAGTGGACTAGCGCGGACAATGAGCAGTTCTTC. Amino acids: CASSLEWTSADNEQFF. Supplemented by reference TRBV5-1 and TRBJ2-1, the full variable domain reads KAGVTQTPRYLIKTRGQQVTLSCSPISGHRSVSWYQQTPGQGLQFLFEYFSETQRNKGNFPGRFSGRQFSNSRSEMNVSTLELGDSALYLCASSLEWTSADNEQFFGPGTRLTVL.

The chain couples TRBV25-1 to TRBJ2-3; weak D call: TRBD1 (5 bases). Trimming stripped 1 base from V and 5 bases from J, with 13 bases between. CDR3 length equals 15 residues. In germline, CDR1 is MGHDK, CDR2 SYGVNS. The CDR3 here is CASSELGRAGDTQYF. DNA of the CDR3: TGTGCCAGCAGTGAATTGGGCAGGGCAGGAGATACGCAGTATTTT.

J is TRBJ1-2 and V is TRBV19; TRBD1 matches 9 bases. The trim removed 6 bases at V and 5 bases at J, leaving 7 bases unmatched. This CDR3 comprises 14 residues. The germline V gene has CDR1 LNHDA and CDR2 SQIVND (reference sequence). The CDR3 region is CASSGWDRVYGYTF. The CDR3 nucleotides read TGTGCCAGTAGCGGCTGGGACAGGGTATATGGCTACACCTTC.

This chain joins TRBV29-1 and TRBJ2-1, with D maybe TRBD1 (6 bases). This CDR3 has 15 residues. The germline CDR1 and CDR2 sequences are SQVTM and ANQGSEA. V dropped 4 bases and J dropped 2 bases, with 15 bases sitting between them. The CDR3: CSVGKVPGAYNEQFF. The DNA for the CDR3 is TGCAGCGTTGGGAAGGTCCCAGGGGCCTACAATGAGCAGTTCTTC.

This chain connects TRBV19 to TRBJ2-3; 10 bases line up with TRBD2. The trim removed 4 bases at V and 4 bases at J, leaving 5 bases unmatched. In germline, CDR1 is LNHDA, CDR2 SQIVND (reference sequence). The length of the CDR3 is 15 residues. For the CDR3, the DNA is TGTGCCAGTAGTACCGGGACTAGCGAAGCAGATACGCAGTATTTT. This codes for CASSTGTSEADTQYF.

The V gene is TRBV4-3, the J gene TRBJ2-3; 8 bases fit TRBD1. Germline CDR1 is LGHNA and CDR2 is YSLEER. The CDR3 sequence is 14 residues long. The junction had 3 bases not matched to a gene; V was cut back by 3 bases and J by 4 bases. The CDR3 sequence is CASSQETGADTQYF. For the CDR3, the DNA is TGCGCCAGCAGCCAGGAGACAGGGGCAGATACGCAGTATTTT.

In regard to this clone: Sequence at one end of the junction differs from germline and may be a read error. This sequence joins TRBV10-3 and TRBJ2-7; TRBD2 aligns across 7 bases. The CDR3 spans 14 residues. Germline CDR1 is ENHRY and CDR2 is SYGVKD. CDR3 amino acids: CAISVERDSDEQYF. DNA of the CDR3: TGTGCCATCAGTGTCGAGCGGGACTCCGACGAGCAGTACTTC.

This sequence joins TRBV5-6 and TRBJ1-2, with D possibly being TRBD1 (6 bases). CDR3 length: 13 residues. Per germline, CDR1 SGHDT and CDR2 YYEEEE. V dropped 2 bases and J dropped 8 bases, with 13 bases sitting between them. In DNA form, the CDR3 reads TGTGCCAGCAGCTTCCAGGGGATACAGGGCTACACCTTC. This translates into CASSFQGIQGYTF.